This T cell receptor (beta chain) was sequenced during a study of T cells expressing NK-cell markers. Looking at the study overall: Seven sequenced donors out of eight were HCMV-seropositive, one seronegative.

The CDR3 consists of 15 residues. As the method of synthesis, 5'RACE template switching with UMIs yielded TCR beta cDNA. From the 5' RACE reads, TCRdb lists one entry per CDR3 protein and no DNA. The sample table sets out roughly 180,000 distinct CDR3 sequences. The chain links TRBV21-1 to TRBJ2-3. TRBV21-1 is annotated as a pseudogene. The source of this sequence is a man aged 18-70 years in good health. The sequencing input was blood T cells: a sorted CD56 or NKG2C T cell subset, CD4+ or CD8+ T cells, or bulk PBMC T cells (not recorded which). The chain's CDR3 is CASRGWNQVGDTQYF.